Listed below are T cell receptor beta chains from one sample, sequenced in a study of graft-versus-host responses after intestinal transplantation. Assay: immunoSEQ multiplex PCR; the TCRdb copy retains only in-frame clones and omits some. The table records some 90,000 clones, approximately 80% of them present only once. Their specific antigens are unknown. The sequencing used unstimulated CD4+ T cells sorted from spleen or lymph node cells, collected before intestinal transplant. These receptors originate from a human donor who received an intestinal transplant. Both conserved end residues are part of each CDR3. D genes are given only for firm matches. Clone size is given for some rows only: seen once, a few or many times, or a class if the clone is expanded.

clone size: .; J gene: TRBJ1-1; D gene: .; V gene: TRBV5-1; CDR3 DNA: TGCGCCAGCAGCTTGGCCGTCCTAACAGGGGAAGCTTTCTTT; CDR3 protein: CASSLAVLTGEAFF
clone size: few; J gene: TRBJ1-4; D gene: TRBD1; V gene: TRBV13; CDR3 DNA: TGTGCCAGCAGCCCCCAGGACAGGCGGACAACTAATGAAAAACTGTTTTTT; CDR3 protein: CASSPQDRRTTNEKLFF
clone size: .; J gene: TRBJ2-5; D gene: .; V gene: TRBV4-1; CDR3 DNA: TGCGCCAGCAGCCCTGACGGAGAAGAGACCCAGTACTTC; CDR3 protein: CASSPDGEETQYF
clone size: .; J gene: TRBJ2-7; D gene: TRBD1; V gene: TRBV28; CDR3 DNA: TGTGCCACCCTCCGGGGACAGGGGGCCCACGAGCAGTACTTC; CDR3 protein: CATLRGQGAHEQYF
clone size: .; J gene: TRBJ2-7; D gene: .; V gene: TRBV27; CDR3 DNA: TGTGCCAGCAAGGGGGGACAGTACTACGAGCAGTACTTC; CDR3 protein: CASKGGQYYEQYF
clone size: .; J gene: TRBJ2-5; D gene: TRBD1; V gene: TRBV28; CDR3 DNA: TGTGCCAGCAGTTCGACAGGGATGGGAGAGACCCAGTACTTC; CDR3 protein: CASSSTGMGETQYF
clone size: .; J gene: TRBJ1-4; D gene: .; V gene: TRBV5-1; CDR3 DNA: TGCGCCAGCAGCTTCGGCGACAGAACTAATGAAAAACTGTTTTTT; CDR3 protein: CASSFGDRTNEKLFF
clone size: .; J gene: TRBJ2-5; D gene: TRBD2; V gene: TRBV6-6; CDR3 DNA: TGTGCCAGCAGTTACCCCGGACTAGCGCGTCCGACCCAGTACTTC; CDR3 protein: CASSYPGLARPTQYF
clone size: .; J gene: TRBJ2-5; D gene: .; V gene: TRBV29-1; CDR3 DNA: TGCAGCGTTGAAGCCCAGGACTACTGGCAAGAGACCCAGTACTTC; CDR3 protein: CSVEAQDYWQETQYF
clone size: .; J gene: TRBJ2-5; D gene: TRBD2; V gene: TRBV28; CDR3 DNA: TGTGCCAGCAGTCTAGCGGGAGGGATGCAGACCCAGTACTTC; CDR3 protein: CASSLAGGMQTQYF